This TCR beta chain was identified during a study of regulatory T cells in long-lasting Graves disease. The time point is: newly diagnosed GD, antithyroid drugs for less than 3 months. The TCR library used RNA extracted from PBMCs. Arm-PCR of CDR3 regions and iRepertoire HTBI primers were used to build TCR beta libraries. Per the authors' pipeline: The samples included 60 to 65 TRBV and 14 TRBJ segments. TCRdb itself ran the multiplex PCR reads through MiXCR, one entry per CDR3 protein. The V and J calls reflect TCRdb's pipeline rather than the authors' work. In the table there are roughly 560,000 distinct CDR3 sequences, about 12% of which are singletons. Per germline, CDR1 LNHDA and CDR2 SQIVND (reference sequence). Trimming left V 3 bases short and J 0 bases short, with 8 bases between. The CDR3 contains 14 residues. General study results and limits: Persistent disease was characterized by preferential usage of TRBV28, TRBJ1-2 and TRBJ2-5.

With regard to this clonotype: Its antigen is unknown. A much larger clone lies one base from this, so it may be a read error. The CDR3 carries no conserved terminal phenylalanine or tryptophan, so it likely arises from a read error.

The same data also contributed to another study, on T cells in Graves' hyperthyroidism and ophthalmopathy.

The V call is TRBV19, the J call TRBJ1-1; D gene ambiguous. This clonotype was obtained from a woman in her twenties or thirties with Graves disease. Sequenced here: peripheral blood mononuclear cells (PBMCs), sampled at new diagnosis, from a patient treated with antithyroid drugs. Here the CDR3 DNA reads TGTGCCAGTAGTATTAGCCCGATGAACACTGAAGCTTTCTCT. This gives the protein CASSISPMNTEAFS.